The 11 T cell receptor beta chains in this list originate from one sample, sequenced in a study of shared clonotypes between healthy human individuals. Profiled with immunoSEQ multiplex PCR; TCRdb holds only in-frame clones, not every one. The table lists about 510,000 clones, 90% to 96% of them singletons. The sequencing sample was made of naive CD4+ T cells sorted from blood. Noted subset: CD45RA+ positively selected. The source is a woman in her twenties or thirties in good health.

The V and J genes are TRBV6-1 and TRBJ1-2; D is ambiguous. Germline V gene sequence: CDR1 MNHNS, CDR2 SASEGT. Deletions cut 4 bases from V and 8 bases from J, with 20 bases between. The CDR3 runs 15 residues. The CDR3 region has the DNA TGTGCCAGCAGTGCACCCTCACAGATCCTTGGGGGCTACACCTTC. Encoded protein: CASSAPSQILGGYTF.

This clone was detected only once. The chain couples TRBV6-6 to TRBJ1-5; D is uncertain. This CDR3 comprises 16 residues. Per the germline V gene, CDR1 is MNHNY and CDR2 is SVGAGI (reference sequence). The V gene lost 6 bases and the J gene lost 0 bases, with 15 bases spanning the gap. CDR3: CASSGGQSYSNQPQHF. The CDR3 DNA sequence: TGTGCCAGCAGCGGAGGGCAGAGCTATAGCAATCAGCCCCAGCATTTT.

As DNA, the CDR3 is TGTGCCAGCAGTTTTTCAGCGGGATACGAGCAGTACTTC. Its protein is CASSFSAGYEQYF. The rearrangement uses TRBV27 and TRBJ2-7, with TRBD2 matching over 7 bases. V lost 3 bases to trimming and J lost 4 bases; unmatched junction nucleotides: 3. Germline CDR1 MNHEY, CDR2 SMNVEV (reference sequence). CDR3 length equals 13 residues.

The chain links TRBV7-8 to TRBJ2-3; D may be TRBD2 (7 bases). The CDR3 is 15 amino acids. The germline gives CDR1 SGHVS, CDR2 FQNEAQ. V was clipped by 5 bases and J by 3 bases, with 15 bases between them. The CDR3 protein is CASSRASGTTDTQYF. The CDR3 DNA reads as TGTGCCAGCAGCCGAGCGAGCGGGACAACAGATACGCAGTATTTT.

Written as DNA, the CDR3 is TGTGCCACCAGGGGAGCGGGAAGCCCCGGCTTCTACGAGCAGTACTTC. Translating gives CATRGAGSPGFYEQYF. The chain is built from TRBV28 and TRBJ2-7; tentatively, D is TRBD2 (7 bases). The germline CDR1 and CDR2 sequences are MDHEN and SYDVKM. The CDR3 length is 16 residues. V shed 10 bases and J shed 3 bases, with 25 bases lying between them.

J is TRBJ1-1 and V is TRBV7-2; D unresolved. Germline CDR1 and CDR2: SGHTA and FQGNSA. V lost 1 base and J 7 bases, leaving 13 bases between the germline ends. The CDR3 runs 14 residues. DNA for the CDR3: TGTGCCAGCAGCTTAGGTTGGCGCGGGAGTGAAGCTTTCTTT. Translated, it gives CASSLGWRGSEAFF.

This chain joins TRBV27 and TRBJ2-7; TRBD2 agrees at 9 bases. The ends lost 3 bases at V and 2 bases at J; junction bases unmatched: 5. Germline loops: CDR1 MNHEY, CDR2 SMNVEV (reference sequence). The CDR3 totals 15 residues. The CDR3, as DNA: TGTGCCAGCAGTTTGACAGCGGGGGGTGCCTACGAGCAGTACTTC. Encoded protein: CASSLTAGGAYEQYF.

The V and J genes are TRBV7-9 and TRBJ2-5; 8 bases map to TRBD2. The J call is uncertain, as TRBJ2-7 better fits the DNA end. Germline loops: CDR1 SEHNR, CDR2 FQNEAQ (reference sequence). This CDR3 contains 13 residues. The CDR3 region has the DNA TGTGCCAGCAGCTTGAGCGGGAGAGGCGAGCAGTACTTC. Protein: CASSLSGRGEQYF.

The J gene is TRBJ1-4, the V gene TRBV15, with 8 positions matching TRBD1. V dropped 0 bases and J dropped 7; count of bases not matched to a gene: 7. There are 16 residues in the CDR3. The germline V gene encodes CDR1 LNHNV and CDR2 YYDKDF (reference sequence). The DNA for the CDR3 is TGTGCCACCAGCAGAGAGGTTCAGGGGGCCGGTGAAAAACTGTTTTTT. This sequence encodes CATSREVQGAGEKLFF.

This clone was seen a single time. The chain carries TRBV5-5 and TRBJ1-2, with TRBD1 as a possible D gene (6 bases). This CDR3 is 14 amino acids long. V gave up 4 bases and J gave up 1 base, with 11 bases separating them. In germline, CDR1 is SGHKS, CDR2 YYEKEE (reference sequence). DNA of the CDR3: TGTGCCAGCAGCACTACAGGGAGTAACTATGGCTACACCTTC. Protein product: CASSTTGSNYGYTF.

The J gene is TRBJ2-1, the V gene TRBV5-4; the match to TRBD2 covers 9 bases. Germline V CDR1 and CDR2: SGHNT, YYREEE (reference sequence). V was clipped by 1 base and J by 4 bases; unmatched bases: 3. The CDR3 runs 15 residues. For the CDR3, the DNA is TGTGCCAGCAGCTTGCTAGCGGGATATTACAATGAGCAGTTCTTC. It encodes CASSLLAGYYNEQFF.